The clone carrying this T cell receptor (beta chain) came up a few times. The data belong to a study of blood T cell repertoires in COVID-19. Study at large: Acute and convalescent COVID-19 samples came from the United States, Italy and Spain.

Profiled with immunoSEQ multiplex PCR; TCRdb holds only in-frame clones, not every one. The data contain 90,000 to 120,000 clones, about three quarters of them seen just once; the ten biggest clones take up about 2%. The clonotype was recovered from a woman in her 40s with acute or convalescent COVID-19. The sequenced sample was peripheral blood.

The CDR3 nucleotides are TGTGCCAGCAGCCGGACAGGGAACACCGGGGAGCTGTTTTTT. Protein sequence: CASSRTGNTGELFF. The chain has TRBV9 and TRBJ2-2; 7 bases are shared with TRBD1. J was trimmed by 1 base and V by 4 bases; bases with no gene match: 1. This CDR3 contains 14 residues. From germline, CDR1 is SGDLS and CDR2 YYNGEE.